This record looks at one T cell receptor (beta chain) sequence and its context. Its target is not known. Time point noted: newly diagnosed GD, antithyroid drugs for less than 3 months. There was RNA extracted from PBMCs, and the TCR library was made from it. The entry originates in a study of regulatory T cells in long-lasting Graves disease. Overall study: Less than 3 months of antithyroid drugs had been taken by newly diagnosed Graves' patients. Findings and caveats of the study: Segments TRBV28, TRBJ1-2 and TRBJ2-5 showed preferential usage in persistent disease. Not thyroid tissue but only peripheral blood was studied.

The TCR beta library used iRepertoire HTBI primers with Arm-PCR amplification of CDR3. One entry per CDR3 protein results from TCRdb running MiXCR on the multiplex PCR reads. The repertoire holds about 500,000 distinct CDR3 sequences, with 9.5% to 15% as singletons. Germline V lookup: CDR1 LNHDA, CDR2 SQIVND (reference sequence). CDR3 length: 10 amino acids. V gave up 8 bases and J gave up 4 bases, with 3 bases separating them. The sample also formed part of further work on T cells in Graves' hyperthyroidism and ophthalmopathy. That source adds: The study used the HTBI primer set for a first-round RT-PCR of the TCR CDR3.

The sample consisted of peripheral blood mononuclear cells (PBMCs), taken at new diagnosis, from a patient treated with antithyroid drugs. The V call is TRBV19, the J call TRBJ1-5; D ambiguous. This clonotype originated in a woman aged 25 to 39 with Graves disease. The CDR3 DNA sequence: TGTGCCAGTTTAAATCAGCCCCAGCATTTT. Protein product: CASLNQPQHF.